This TCR beta chain was recovered during a study of CD8 T cells in Susac syndrome. Trimming shortened V by 2 bases and J by 8 bases, and 8 bases separated the two germline ends. This CDR3 has 12 residues. Germline V gene data show CDR1 as SGDLS and CDR2 as YYNGEE. Random hexamers were used to reverse transcribe an amount of roughly 0.5 to 1 ug RNA. The method of amplification for TCR beta CDR3 was immunoSEQ multiplex PCR, covering 54 Vbeta and 13 Jbeta. TCRdb reanalysed the immunoSEQ multiplex PCR reads using MiXCR and keeps one entry per CDR3 protein. This sample has 160,000 or so distinct CDR3 sequences, with about 94% found just once. From blood CD8+ and CD4+ T cells, the TCR beta chain was sequenced. The multiple sclerosis controls, all treatment-naive patients, had relapsing-remitting disease that was stable or active. Negative isolation was used for CD8+ and CD4+ T cells, and FACS enrichment was applied to TEMRA cells.

The origin of this receptor is a human donor with multiple sclerosis. The chain has TRBV9 and TRBJ2-1; maybe TRBD1 (6 bases). Sequences were obtained from CD8+ T cells from PBMCs. CDR3 sequence reads: CASSVGGDEQFF. CDR3 DNA sequence: TGTGCCAGCAGCGTTGGGGGCGATGAGCAGTTCTTC.